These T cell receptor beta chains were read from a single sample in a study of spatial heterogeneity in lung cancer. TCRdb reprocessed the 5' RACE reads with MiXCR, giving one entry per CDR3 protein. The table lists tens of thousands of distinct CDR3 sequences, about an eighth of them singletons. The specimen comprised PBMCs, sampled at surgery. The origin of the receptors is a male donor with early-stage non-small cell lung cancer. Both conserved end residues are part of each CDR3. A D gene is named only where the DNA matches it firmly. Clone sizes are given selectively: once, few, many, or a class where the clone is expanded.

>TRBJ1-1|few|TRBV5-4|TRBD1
CASSTPGQGGNTEAFF
TGTGCCAGCAGCACACCTGGACAGGGGGGGAACACTGAAGCTTTCTTT
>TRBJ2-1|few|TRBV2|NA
CASSEVRAVEQFF
TGTGCCAGCAGTGAAGTTCGGGCCGTGGAGCAGTTCTTC
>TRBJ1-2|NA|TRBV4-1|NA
CASSQDLANYGYTF
TGCGCCAGCAGCCAAGATTTAGCAAACTATGGCTACACCTTC
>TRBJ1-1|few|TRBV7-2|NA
CASSLVEDTEAFF
TGTGCCAGCAGCTTAGTCGAGGACACTGAAGCTTTCTTT
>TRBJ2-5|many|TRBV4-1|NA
CASSHPKGGAPDQETQYF
TGCGCCAGCAGCCACCCCAAAGGGGGGGCCCCTGACCAAGAGACCCAGTACTTC
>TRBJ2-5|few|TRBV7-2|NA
CASSLTRTQETQYF
TGTGCCAGCAGCTTGACCCGAACCCAAGAGACCCAGTACTTC
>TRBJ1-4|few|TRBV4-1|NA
CASSQGMQDEKLFF
TGCGCCAGCAGCCAAGGGATGCAGGATGAAAAACTGTTTTTT
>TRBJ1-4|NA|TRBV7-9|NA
CASSDLSSEKLFF
TGTGCCAGCAGTGACCTCTCGAGTGAAAAACTGTTTTTT
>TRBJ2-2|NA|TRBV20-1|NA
CSAGAVGELFF
TGCAGTGCGGGAGCGGTCGGGGAGCTGTTTTTT
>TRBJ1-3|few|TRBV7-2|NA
CASSLARAGLISGNTIYF
TGTGCCAGCAGCTTAGCTCGGGCAGGCCTAATCTCTGGAAACACCATATATTTT
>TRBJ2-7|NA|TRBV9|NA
CASSVGTLSYEQYF
TGTGCCAGCAGCGTCGGGACACTCTCCTACGAGCAGTACTTC
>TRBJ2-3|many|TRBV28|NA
CASSLILEATDTQYF
TGTGCCAGCAGTTTAATCCTGGAGGCCACAGATACGCAGTATTTT
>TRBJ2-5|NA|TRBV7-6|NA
CASSLTGGAQETQYF
TGTGCCAGCAGCTTAACGGGGGGCGCTCAAGAGACCCAGTACTTC
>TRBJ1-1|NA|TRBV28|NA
CASNEPPGPGTEAFF
TGTGCCAGCAATGAGCCCCCGGGGCCGGGGACTGAAGCTTTCTTT
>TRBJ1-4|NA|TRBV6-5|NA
CASTPERGVKLFF
TGTGCCAGCACCCCGGAAAGGGGCGTAAAACTGTTTTTT